This TCR beta chain originates from a study of blood T cells in healthy people across ages. For the second PCR, which ran for roughly 6 to 12 cycles, a sample-barcoded 5' primer and a J-beta primer mix were used. Unique molecular identifiers of 12 random nucleotides labeled each cDNA. One entry per CDR3 protein, called by TCRdb with MiXCR from the 5' RACE reads. The table records hundreds of thousands of distinct CDR3 sequences, roughly 50% of them present only once. In germline, CDR1 is LGHDT, CDR2 YNNKEL (reference sequence). Between the trimmed V and J ends, which lost 8 bases and 1 base, there was a span of 12 bases. The CDR3 extends over 14 amino acids.

The rearrangement uses TRBV3-1 and TRBJ1-5; D ambiguous. This receptor was identified in a man between 25 and 39 years old in good health. Sequencing was carried out using blood. For the CDR3, the DNA is TGTGCCAGCTCCGGGAAACACAGCAATCAGCCCCAGCATTTT. Its protein product is CASSGKHSNQPQHF.